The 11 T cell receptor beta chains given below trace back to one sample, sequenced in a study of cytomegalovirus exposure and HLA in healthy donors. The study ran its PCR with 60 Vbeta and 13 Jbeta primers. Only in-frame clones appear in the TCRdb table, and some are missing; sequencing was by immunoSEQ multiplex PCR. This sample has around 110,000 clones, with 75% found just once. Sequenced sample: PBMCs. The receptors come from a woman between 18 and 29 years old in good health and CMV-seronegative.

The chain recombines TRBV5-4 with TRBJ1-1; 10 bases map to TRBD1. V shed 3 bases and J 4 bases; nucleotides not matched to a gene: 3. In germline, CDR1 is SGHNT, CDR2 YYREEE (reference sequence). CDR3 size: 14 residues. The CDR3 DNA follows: TGTGCCAGCAGCTGGGACAGGGGTAGCACTGAAGCTTTCTTT. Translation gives CASSWDRGSTEAFF.

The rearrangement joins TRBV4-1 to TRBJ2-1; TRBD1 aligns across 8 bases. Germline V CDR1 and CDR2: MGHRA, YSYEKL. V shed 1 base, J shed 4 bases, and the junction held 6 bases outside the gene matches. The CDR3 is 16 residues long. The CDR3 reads CASSQGTGGYYNEQFF. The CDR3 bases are TGCGCCAGCAGCCAAGGAACAGGGGGTTATTACAATGAGCAGTTCTTC.

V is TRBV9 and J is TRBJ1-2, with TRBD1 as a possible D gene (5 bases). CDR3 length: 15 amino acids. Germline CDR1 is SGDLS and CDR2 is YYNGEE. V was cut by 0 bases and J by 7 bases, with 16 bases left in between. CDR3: CASSVEMGPSGGYTF. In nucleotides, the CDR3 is TGTGCCAGCAGCGTAGAAATGGGGCCATCTGGTGGCTACACCTTC.

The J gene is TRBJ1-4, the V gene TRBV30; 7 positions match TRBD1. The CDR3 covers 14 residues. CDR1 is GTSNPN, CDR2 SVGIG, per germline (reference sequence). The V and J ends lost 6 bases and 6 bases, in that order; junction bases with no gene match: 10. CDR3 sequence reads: CACNHQGVDEKLFF. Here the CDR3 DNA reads TGTGCCTGCAACCACCAGGGGGTGGATGAAAAACTGTTTTTT. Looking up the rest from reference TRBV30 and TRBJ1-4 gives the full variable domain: SQTIHQWPATLVQPVGSPLSLECTVEGTSNPNLYWYRQAAGRGLQLLFYSVGIGQISSEVPQNLSASRPQDRQFILSSKKLLLSDSGFYLCACNHQGVDEKLFFGSGTQLSVL.

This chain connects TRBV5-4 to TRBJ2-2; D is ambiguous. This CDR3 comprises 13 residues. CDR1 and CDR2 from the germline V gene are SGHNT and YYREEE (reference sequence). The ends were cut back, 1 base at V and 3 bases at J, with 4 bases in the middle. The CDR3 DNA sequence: TGTGCCAGCAGCTTGACAGACACCGGGGAGCTGTTTTTT. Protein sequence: CASSLTDTGELFF.

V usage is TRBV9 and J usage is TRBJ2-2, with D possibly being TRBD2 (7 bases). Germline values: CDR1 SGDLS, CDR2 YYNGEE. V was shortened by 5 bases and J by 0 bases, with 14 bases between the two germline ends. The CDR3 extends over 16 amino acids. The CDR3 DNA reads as TGTGCCAGCAGTAGGGGGGGAAGCTCGAACACCGGGGAGCTGTTTTTT. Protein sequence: CASSRGGSSNTGELFF.

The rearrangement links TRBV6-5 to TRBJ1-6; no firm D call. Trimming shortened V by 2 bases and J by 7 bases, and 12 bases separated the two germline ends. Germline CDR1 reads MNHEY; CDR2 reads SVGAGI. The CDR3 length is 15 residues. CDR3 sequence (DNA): TGTGCCAGCAGTTACGAGGCCACCCCGAATTCACCCCTCCACTTT. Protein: CASSYEATPNSPLHF.

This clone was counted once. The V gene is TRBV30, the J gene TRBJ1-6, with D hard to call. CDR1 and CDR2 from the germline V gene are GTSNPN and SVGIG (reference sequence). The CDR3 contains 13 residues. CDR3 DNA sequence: TGTGCTCTTAGTCAAGACTATAATTCACCCCTCCACTTT. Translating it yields CALSQDYNSPLHF.

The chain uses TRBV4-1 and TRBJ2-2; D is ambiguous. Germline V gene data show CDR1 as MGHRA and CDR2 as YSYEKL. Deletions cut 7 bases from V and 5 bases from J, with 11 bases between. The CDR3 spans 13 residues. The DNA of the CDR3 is TGCGCCAGCACAAAAACAGAAACCGGGGAGCTGTTTTTT. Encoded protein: CASTKTETGELFF.

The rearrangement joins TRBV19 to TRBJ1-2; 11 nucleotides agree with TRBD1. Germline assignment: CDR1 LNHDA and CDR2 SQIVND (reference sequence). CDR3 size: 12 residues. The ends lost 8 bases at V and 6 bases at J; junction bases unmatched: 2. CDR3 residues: CASRTGGDGYTF. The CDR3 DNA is TGTGCCAGTCGGACAGGGGGCGATGGCTACACCTTC. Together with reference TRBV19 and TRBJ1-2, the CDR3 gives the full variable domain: DGGITQSPKYLFRKEGQNVTLSCEQNLNHDAMYWYRQDPGQGLRLIYYSQIVNDFQKGDIAEGYSVSREKKESFPLTVTSAQKNPTAFYLCASRTGGDGYTFGSGTRLTVV.

The CDR3 loop reads CASSRGWGGSTDTQYF. The CDR3 DNA sequence: TGTGCCAGCAGCCGAGGGTGGGGGGGTAGCACAGATACGCAGTATTTT. The chain links TRBV7-8 to TRBJ2-3; 7 bases fit TRBD2. Germline CDR1 reads SGHVS; CDR2 reads FQNEAQ. The CDR3 is 16 residues long. The J segment lost 0 bases and the V segment lost 5 bases, leaving 8 bases of the junction unmatched.